This is a list of T cell receptor beta chains from one sample in a study of T cells in Graves' hyperthyroidism and ophthalmopathy. TCRdb itself ran the multiplex PCR reads through MiXCR, one entry per CDR3 protein. The sample has 750,000 to 950,000 distinct CDR3 sequences; about 38% are singletons. The sequenced sample was blood. The source is a man aged 18 to 29 with Graves' hyperthyroidism. Each CDR3 is given with its conserved first and last residue. A D gene is named only where the DNA matches it firmly. Part of the rows lack a size; the others show once, few, many or a class for expanded clones.

v_gene	j_gene	d_gene	abundance	CDR3aa	CDR3nt
TRBV5-1	TRBJ1-1	-	many	CASGRESNTEAFF	TGCGCCAGCGGCAGGGAGTCGAACACTGAAGCTTTCTTT
TRBV20-1	TRBJ1-1	TRBD1	-	CSAGDRGRRVAEAFF	TGCAGTGCGGGGGACAGGGGGCGGCGGGTGGCGGAAGCTTTCTTT
TRBV2	TRBJ2-7	TRBD1	-	CASVGTGSYEQYF	TGTGCCAGCGTTGGGACAGGCAGCTACGAGCAGTACTTC
TRBV7-2	TRBJ2-7	-	few	CASSLPFEQYF	TGTGCCAGCAGCTTACCGTTCGAGCAGTACTTC
TRBV2	TRBJ1-1	-	few	CASRSSLNTEAFF	TGTGCCAGCAGGAGTAGTCTGAACACTGAAGCTTTCTTT
TRBV29-1	TRBJ1-3	-	many	CSVGSGGNTIYF	TGCAGCGTTGGGTCCGGAGGAAACACCATATATTTT
TRBV9	TRBJ2-7	TRBD1	few	CASSVAGTGGYEQYF	TGTGCCAGCAGCGTAGCCGGGACAGGGGGGTACGAGCAGTACTTC
TRBV25-1	TRBJ1-1	TRBD1	-	CASPDRGTEAFF	TGTGCCAGCCCCGACAGGGGCACTGAAGCTTTCTTT
TRBV20-1	TRBJ2-2	TRBD2	-	CSAGREGMYTGELFF	TGCAGTGCTGGGAGGGAGGGAATGTACACCGGGGAGCTGTTTTTT
TRBV9	TRBJ1-1	TRBD1	-	CASTGQGVNTEAFF	TGTGCCAGCACCGGACAGGGAGTGAACACTGAAGCTTTCTTT
TRBV20-1	TRBJ1-5	TRBD1	few	CSAVPAHGTVTNQPQHF	TGCAGTGCCGTACCAGCTCACGGGACAGTCACTAATCAGCCCCAGCATTTT
TRBV19	TRBJ1-2	-	many	CASSSPGQIYGYTF	TGTGCCAGTAGTTCTCCGGGACAAATCTATGGCTACACCTTC
TRBV7-9	TRBJ1-4	-	once	CASSSGRAREKLFF	TGTGCCAGCAGCTCGGGCAGGGCCCGTGAAAAACTGTTTTTT
TRBV7-9	TRBJ1-3	TRBD1	-	CASSQETGGRHTIYF	TGTGCCAGCAGCCAAGAAACAGGGGGCAGGCACACCATATATTTT
TRBV20-1	TRBJ2-2	-	many	CSARGSYTGELFF	TGCAGTGCTAGAGGGTCCTACACCGGGGAGCTGTTTTTT
TRBV29-1	TRBJ1-1	-	-	CSSFLGTEAFF	TGCAGCAGTTTTTTGGGGACTGAAGCTTTCTTT
TRBV9	TRBJ1-5	TRBD1	many	CASSVGGQSNQPQHF	TGTGCCAGCAGCGTAGGGGGACAGAGTAATCAGCCCCAGCATTTT
TRBV2	TRBJ2-7	-	-	CASSEVRVGEQYF	TGTGCCAGCAGTGAAGTAAGGGTGGGGGAGCAGTACTTC
TRBV7-2	TRBJ1-1	-	once	CASSHRGVFTEAFF	TGTGCCAGCAGCCACCGCGGGGTATTCACTGAAGCTTTCTTT
TRBV2	TRBJ1-2	-	-	CASSSLGLAGGGGYTF	TGTGCCAGCAGTTCCCTGGGACTAGCGGGAGGGGGTGGCTACACCTTC
TRBV11-2	TRBJ2-5	-	-	CASSGGSERRETQYF	TGTGCCAGCAGCGGTGGCTCGGAGAGGCGTGAGACCCAGTACTTC
TRBV6-1	TRBJ1-6	TRBD1	-	CASSQGTDRSYNSPLHF	TGTGCCAGCAGCCAAGGGACAGACCGCTCCTATAATTCACCCCTCCACTTT
TRBV11-2	TRBJ1-1	-	few	CASSSPYIEAFF	TGTGCCAGCAGCTCGCCATATATCGAAGCTTTCTTT
TRBV12-3/TRBV12-4	TRBJ1-5	-	few	CASSPGGRGRDQPQHF	TGTGCCAGCAGCCCCGGGGGCAGGGGTCGGGATCAGCCCCAGCATTTT
TRBV7-2	TRBJ2-7	-	-	CASGTRVSAYEQYF	TGTGCCAGCGGTACCAGGGTTTCTGCCTACGAGCAGTACTTC
TRBV9	TRBJ2-7	-	-	CASSQGAGLIEQYF	TGTGCCAGCAGCCAAGGCGCGGGACTGATAGAGCAGTACTTC
TRBV19	TRBJ2-7	-	-	CASSTSTAHGSSYEQYF	TGTGCCAGTAGTACCTCAACGGCCCACGGGAGCTCCTACGAGCAGTACTTC
TRBV7-6	TRBJ1-3	-	many	CASSSSSSSGNTIYF	TGTGCCAGCAGCTCCTCGTCGAGCTCTGGAAACACCATATATTTT
TRBV7-2	TRBJ2-3	TRBD2	few	CASSLDAGGTDTQYF	TGTGCCAGCAGCTTAGACGCGGGGGGCACAGATACGCAGTATTTT
TRBV9	TRBJ2-7	TRBD1	few	CASSGDRGPNEQYF	TGTGCCAGCAGCGGTGACAGGGGGCCAAACGAGCAGTACTTC
TRBV2	TRBJ1-5	-	many	CASNGVRGNQPQHF	TGTGCCAGCAACGGTGTCCGGGGCAATCAGCCCCAGCATTTT
TRBV5-1	TRBJ2-5	TRBD1	many	CASSVGQEETQYF	TGCGCCAGCAGCGTCGGACAGGAAGAGACCCAGTACTTC
TRBV2	TRBJ1-6	-	-	CASQRGGENSPLHF	TGTGCCAGTCAGCGGGGGGGGGAGAATTCACCCCTCCACTTT
TRBV5-5	TRBJ2-5	TRBD1	few	CASSFPGGAGETQYF	TGTGCCAGCAGCTTCCCAGGGGGCGCGGGAGAGACCCAGTACTTC
TRBV20-1	TRBJ1-5	-	few	CSAKVLGRINQPQHF	TGCAGTGCTAAGGTCTTAGGGCGAATCAATCAGCCCCAGCATTTT
TRBV14	TRBJ1-6	-	-	CASSPETAPNSPPHF	TGTGCCAGCTCACCGGAAACGGCCCCTAATTCACCCCCCCACTTT
TRBV7-2	TRBJ2-5	-	few	CASSQDGLYQETQYF	TGTGCCAGCAGCCAAGATGGTCTGTACCAAGAGACCCAGTACTTC
TRBV29-1	TRBJ2-7	TRBD2	-	CSVDAGRAYEQYF	TGCAGCGTCGACGCAGGGAGGGCCTACGAGCAGTACTTC
TRBV19	TRBJ1-1	-	many	CASSRDGGSTEAFF	TGTGCCAGTAGTCGGGACGGGGGGTCCACTGAAGCTTTCTTT
TRBV20-1	TRBJ1-1	-	-	CSAPVLMNTEALF	TGCAGTGCCCCCGTCCTAATGAACACTGAAGCTCTCTTT
TRBV7-9	TRBJ2-7	-	many	CASSARTDLYEQYF	TGTGCCAGCAGCGCCCGGACGGACCTCTACGAGCAGTACTTC
TRBV25-1	TRBJ1-2	-	-	CASSLRGGGPSYGYTF	TGTGCCAGCAGCCTCCGCGGGGGGGGGCCCAGCTATGGCTACACCTTC
TRBV12-3/TRBV12-4	TRBJ1-1	TRBD1	-	CASSPGQEGFF	TGTGCCAGCAGCCCCGGACAGGAAGGTTTCTTT
TRBV6-5	TRBJ1-1	-	few	CASSYSSNTEAFF	TGTGCCAGCAGTTACTCCAGTAACACTGAAGCTTTCTTT
TRBV7-8	TRBJ2-7	-	-	CASSARRGSYEQYF	TGTGCCAGCAGCGCCCGCAGGGGATCCTACGAGCAGTACTTC
TRBV14	TRBJ1-1	TRBD1	few	CASRQGARAEAFF	TGTGCCAGCAGACAGGGGGCAAGGGCTGAAGCTTTCTTT
TRBV2	TRBJ2-5	TRBD1	-	CASRATGGQYF	TGTGCCAGCAGGGCGACAGGGGGCCAGTACTTC
TRBV19	TRBJ1-2	-	many	CASSPREHYGYTF	TGTGCCAGTAGTCCCCGAGAGCACTATGGCTACACCTTC